This TCR beta chain is drawn from a study of T cells in Graves' hyperthyroidism and ophthalmopathy (dated by TCRdb to about 2019). Turning to the overall study: Peripheral blood samples were taken at the time of initial diagnosis, prior to any treatment. To identify TCR V-J signatures that set the groups apart, the researchers used a discovery cohort of more than 95 patients, made up of around 42 with Graves' ophthalmopathy and some 60 with stable Graves' hyperthyroidism. Prospective prediction of ophthalmopathy was tested in an independent validation cohort consisting of 18 to 20 hyperthyroidism patients and 15 or so patients who later progressed to ophthalmopathy. The 100 or so discovery patients were divided at random into training and test sets in a 7:3 ratio. In about 6 Graves' hyperthyroidism patients, the study also compared T-cell repertoires from thyroid tissue with T-cell repertoires from blood. After blood sampling, hyperthyroidism patients were treated with methimazole at a starting dose of 30 mg daily, and ophthalmopathy patients were treated with high-dose intravenous methylprednisolone. According to the paper, TCR Vbeta CDR3 sequencing was carried out on 135 peripheral blood samples, which came from over 40 ophthalmopathy, approximately 78 hyperthyroidism and about 17 progressor patients. General findings and caveats noted by the study authors: Ophthalmopathy was separated from stable hyperthyroidism by a 13 V-J signature model, with over 85% sensitivity and about 81% specificity obtained in cross-validation and 80%/75% obtained in testing. No statistical method was used to fix the sample size in advance, and group allocation was not hidden from the investigators. In validation, the model predicted progression to ophthalmopathy a median of roughly 6.5 months before onset, with over 55% sensitivity and 72.22% specificity. Most expanded thyroid clonotypes (frequency above 0.001) were also detected in blood, suggesting blood repertoires may reflect thyroid immune responses.

The CDR3, cysteine through phenylalanine, is 15 amino acids long. Solely the CDR3 DNA is kept, with 45 bases framed from the first base. V ends up 2 bases short and J 2 bases short, with an unmatched junction base count of 2. As to this clonotype: It has no known antigen specificity. Per-base quality was not reported, and no clone a single base away is much larger than it.

TCR beta CDR3 regions were amplified from RNA transcripts. The TCR CDR3 was subjected to a first round of RT-PCR using the HTBI primer set and the Qiagen OneStep RT-PCR kit. Libraries were constructed in a second round of multiplex PCR, after which size selection and purification were carried out. Paired-end sequencing of the libraries was performed with 100 bp reads on an Illumina HiSeq2000. Per the authors' processing: SOAPnuke was used to process the raw data, throwing out any read that contained adapters or uncalled bases, had a mean Phred below 15, or lacked an exact constant-primer or identifier match. High-quality paired reads were merged with COPE v1.2.5, and unique nucleotide sequences were defined as clonotypes. MiTCR v1.1 was used to align clonotypes to the IMGT TRBV, TRBD and TRBJ reference segments. Only V-J combinations with frequency above 0.0001, covering 99% to 99.2% of repertoires, were analysed. The TCS score was defined as the ratio of F50 (clonal expansion) to E x V (chaos), calculated using BLOSUM62-based TCRdist between CDR3 peptides within each V-J. Welch's t-statistics and random forest reduced 450 to 600 V-J features to 13, which were used in a naive Bayes classifier (R e1071). TCRdb applied fastp at Q25 and MiXCR to the public reads, then kept only in-frame beta chains. Each CDR3 protein appears once, grouped with its most common genes and DNA. TCRdb's processing, not the study's, gives the V and J calls here. Across this sample there are around 440,000 distinct CDR3 sequences, with approximately 14% seen only once. The top ten clonotypes cover about 14% of the sample.

Stable Graves' hyperthyroidism was defined as no progression to ophthalmopathy during 18 months of follow-up. Hyperthyroidism patients were newly diagnosed, with disease duration under 2 months, and aged 18 to 65 years. Any patient with an uncontrolled infection, another autoimmune disease, pregnancy or lactation was excluded. Diagnoses relied on clinical symptoms, serum thyroxine and TRAb, thyroid ultrasound and orbital computed tomography. PBMCs were isolated from roughly 10 ml of fresh peripheral blood by Ficoll-Paque density gradient centrifugation. Total RNA was extracted using Trizol reagent, and RNA quality was assessed on an Agilent 2100 Bioanalyzer.

The sample consisted of blood. The source of this sequence is a woman in her late teens or twenties with Graves' hyperthyroidism. The V and J segments used are TRBV12-3 or TRBV12-4 and TRBJ1-3; 8 of the junction bases match TRBD1. The CDR3 in this case is CASSLTTGAGNTIYF. The sequence in DNA is TGTGCCAGCAGTTTAACGACAGGGGCTGGAAACACCATATATTTT.